This TCR beta chain comes out of a study of T cells in Graves' hyperthyroidism and ophthalmopathy. V was clipped by 5 bases and J by 0 bases, with 8 bases between them. CDR3 size: 12 residues. Germline CDR1 reads SQVTM; CDR2 reads ANQGSEA. This clonotype was observed at least ten times. Using 10 ml of fresh peripheral blood, PBMCs were prepared. The source material, RNA transcripts, was used to amplify TCR beta CDR3 regions. HTBI primers were used for first-round RT-PCR of the TCR CDR3. TCRdb independently ran MiXCR on the multiplex PCR reads; one entry per CDR3 protein. The repertoire has some 720,000 distinct CDR3 sequences, 16% of them found once; the top ten carry around 8.1%.

The TCR sequence derives from a young man with Graves' hyperthyroidism. The chain recombines TRBV29-1 with TRBJ2-7; weak D call: TRBD2 (6 bases). The sample comprised blood. The DNA for the CDR3 is TGCAGCGTTCGGGAGCTCTCCTACGAGCAGTACTTC. Translation gives CSVRELSYEQYF.